This T cell receptor beta chain originates from a study of shared clonotypes between healthy human individuals. Whole-study results and caveats: Even with large depth, rarefaction showed that sorted-subset sequencing was incomplete.

Regarding this clone: Its specificity is unknown.

TCRdb's copy holds only in-frame clones and misses some; the assay was immunoSEQ multiplex PCR. The sample holds about 1.1 million clones, approximately 80% seen once. Material: memory CD4+ T cells from PBMCs. Subset: CD45RA-negative fraction. The origin of this receptor is a young man in good health. Some clones in this sample may be carry-over from other donors' samples.

In DNA form, the CDR3 reads TGTGCCACCAGCAGGGAGTTACGGCGGGCGCGAACTGGAAACACCATATATTTT. Amino acid sequence: CATSRELRRARTGNTIYF. The chain employs TRBV15 and TRBJ1-3; D not resolved. V shed 3 bases and J shed 2 bases, with 20 bases lying between them. The CDR3 covers 18 residues. Germline V CDR1 and CDR2: LNHNV, YYDKDF (reference sequence).